This T cell receptor beta chain was recovered during a study of T cells in narcolepsy. On this clone itself: As yet, its antigen is unknown.

Regarding the study as a whole: Autoreactive clonotypes reportedly recurred in blood of same and different patients, not controls.

The CDR3 extends over 14 amino acids. The J segment lost 3 bases and the V segment lost 4 bases, leaving 5 bases of the junction unmatched. The germline CDR1 and CDR2 sequences are KGHSH and LQKENI. TCRdb's copy holds only in-frame clones and misses some; the assay was immunoSEQ multiplex PCR. The sample contains approximately 38,000 clones, around 90% of which appear only once. The V call is TRBV18, the J call TRBJ1-1, with 7 bases identical to TRBD1. This clonotype originated in a human donor with narcolepsy. The sample was CD45RA- memory CD4+ T cells from PBMCs. The CDR3 DNA is TGTGCCAGCTCACAACAGGGGTCTGACACTGAAGCTTTCTTT. Its translation: CASSQQGSDTEAFF. Full variable domain (rest looked up from reference TRBV18 and TRBJ1-1): NAGVMQNPRHLVRRRGQEARLRCSPMKGHSHVYWYRQLPEEGLKFMVYLQKENIIDESGMPKERFSAEFPKEGPSILRIQQVVRGDSAAYFCASSQQGSDTEAFFGQGTRLTVV.